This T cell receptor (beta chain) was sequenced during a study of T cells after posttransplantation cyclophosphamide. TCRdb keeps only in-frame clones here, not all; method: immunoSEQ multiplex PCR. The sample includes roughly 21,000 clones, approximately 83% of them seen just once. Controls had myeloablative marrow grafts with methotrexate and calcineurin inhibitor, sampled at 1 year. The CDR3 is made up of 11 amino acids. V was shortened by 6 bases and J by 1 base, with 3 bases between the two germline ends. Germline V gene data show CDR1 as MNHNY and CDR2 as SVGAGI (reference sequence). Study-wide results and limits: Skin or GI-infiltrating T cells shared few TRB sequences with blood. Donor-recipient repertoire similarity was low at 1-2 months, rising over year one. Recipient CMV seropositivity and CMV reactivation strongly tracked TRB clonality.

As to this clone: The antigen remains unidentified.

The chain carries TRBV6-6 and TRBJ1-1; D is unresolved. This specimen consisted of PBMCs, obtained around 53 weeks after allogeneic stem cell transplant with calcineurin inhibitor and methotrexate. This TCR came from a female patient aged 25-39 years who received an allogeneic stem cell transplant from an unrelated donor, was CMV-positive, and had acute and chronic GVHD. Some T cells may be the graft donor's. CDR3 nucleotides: TGTGCCAGCAGCGGGAACACTGAAGCTTTCTTT. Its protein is CASSGNTEAFF.